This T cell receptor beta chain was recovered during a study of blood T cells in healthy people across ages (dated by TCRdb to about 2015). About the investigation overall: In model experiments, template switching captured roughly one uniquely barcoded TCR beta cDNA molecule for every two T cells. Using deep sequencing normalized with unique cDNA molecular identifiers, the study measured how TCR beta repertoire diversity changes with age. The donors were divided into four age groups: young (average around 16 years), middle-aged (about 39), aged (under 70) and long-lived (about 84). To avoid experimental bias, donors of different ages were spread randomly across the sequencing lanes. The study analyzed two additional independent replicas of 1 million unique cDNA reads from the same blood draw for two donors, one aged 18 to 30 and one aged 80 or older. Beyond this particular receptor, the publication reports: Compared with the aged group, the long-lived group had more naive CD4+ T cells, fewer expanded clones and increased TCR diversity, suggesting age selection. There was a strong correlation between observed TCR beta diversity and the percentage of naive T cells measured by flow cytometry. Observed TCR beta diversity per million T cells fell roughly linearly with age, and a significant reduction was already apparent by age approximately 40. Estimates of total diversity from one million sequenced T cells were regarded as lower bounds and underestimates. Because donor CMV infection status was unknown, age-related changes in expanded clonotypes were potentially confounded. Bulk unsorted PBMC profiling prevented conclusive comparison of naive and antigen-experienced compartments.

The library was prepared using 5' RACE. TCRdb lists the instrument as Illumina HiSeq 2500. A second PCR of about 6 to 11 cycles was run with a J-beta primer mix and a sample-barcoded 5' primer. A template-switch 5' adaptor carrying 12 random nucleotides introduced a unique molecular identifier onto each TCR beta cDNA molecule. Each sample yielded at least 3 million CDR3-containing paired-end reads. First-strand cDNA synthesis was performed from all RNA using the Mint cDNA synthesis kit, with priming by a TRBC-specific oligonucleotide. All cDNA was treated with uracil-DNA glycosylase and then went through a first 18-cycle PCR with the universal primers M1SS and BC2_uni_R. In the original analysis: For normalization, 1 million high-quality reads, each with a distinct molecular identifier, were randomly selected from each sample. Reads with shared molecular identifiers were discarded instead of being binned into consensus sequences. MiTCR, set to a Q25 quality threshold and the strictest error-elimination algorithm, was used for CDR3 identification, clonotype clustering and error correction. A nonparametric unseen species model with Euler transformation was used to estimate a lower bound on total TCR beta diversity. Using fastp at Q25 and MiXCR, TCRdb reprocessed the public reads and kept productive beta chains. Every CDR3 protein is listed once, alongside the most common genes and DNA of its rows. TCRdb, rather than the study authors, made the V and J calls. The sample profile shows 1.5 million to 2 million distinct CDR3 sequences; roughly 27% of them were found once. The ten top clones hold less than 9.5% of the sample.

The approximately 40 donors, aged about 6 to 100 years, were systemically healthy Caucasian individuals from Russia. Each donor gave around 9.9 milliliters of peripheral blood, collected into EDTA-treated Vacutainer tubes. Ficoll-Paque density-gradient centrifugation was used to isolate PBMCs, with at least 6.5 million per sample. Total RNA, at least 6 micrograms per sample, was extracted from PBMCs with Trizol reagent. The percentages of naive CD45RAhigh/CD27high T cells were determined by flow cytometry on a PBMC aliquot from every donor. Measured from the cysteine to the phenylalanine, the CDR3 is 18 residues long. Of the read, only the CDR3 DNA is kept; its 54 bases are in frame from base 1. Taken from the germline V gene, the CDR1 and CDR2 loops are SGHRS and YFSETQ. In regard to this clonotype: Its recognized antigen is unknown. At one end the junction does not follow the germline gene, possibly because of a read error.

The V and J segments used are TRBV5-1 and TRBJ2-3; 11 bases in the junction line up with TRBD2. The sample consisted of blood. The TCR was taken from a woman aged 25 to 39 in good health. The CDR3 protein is CACSLDTSGRFSTDTQYF. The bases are TGCGCCTGCAGCTTGGACACTAGCGGGAGATTTAGCACAGATACGCAGTATTTT.